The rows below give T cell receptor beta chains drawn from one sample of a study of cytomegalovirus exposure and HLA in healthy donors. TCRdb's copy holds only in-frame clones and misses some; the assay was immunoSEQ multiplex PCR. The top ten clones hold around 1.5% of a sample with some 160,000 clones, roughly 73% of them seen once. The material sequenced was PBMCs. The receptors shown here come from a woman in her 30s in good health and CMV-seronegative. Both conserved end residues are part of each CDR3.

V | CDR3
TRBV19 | CASSRDRATNEKLFF
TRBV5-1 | CASSLEGDRGGNTIYF
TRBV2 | CASSRDRAGNVVGEQYF
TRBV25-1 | CASSEVMGSNYGYTF
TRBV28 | CASSFVQGRQFF
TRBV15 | CATSREPRKETQYF
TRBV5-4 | CASSFSGGAPDTQYF
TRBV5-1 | CASSPRGTLVYEQYF
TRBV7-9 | CASSLGDGYTF
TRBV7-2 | CASSPLASLAKNIQYF
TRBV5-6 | CASSLANWADKETQYF